Below, 19 T cell receptor beta chains from the same sample are listed, as sequenced in a study of Graves' ophthalmopathy and Graves' hyperthyroidism. The authors amplified TCR beta CDR3 regions from RNA transcripts. The first-round RT-PCR employed HTBI primers together with the Qiagen OneStep RT-PCR kit. A multiplex PCR was then performed as the second round. From the multiplex PCR reads, TCRdb called clonotypes with MiXCR, one entry per CDR3 protein. The data show approximately 700,000 distinct CDR3 sequences, roughly 40% seen once. The material sequenced was peripheral blood. These receptor sequences come from an adult man with Graves' ophthalmopathy.

This rearrangement joins TRBV25-1 to TRBJ2-2; 16 nucleotides agree with TRBD2. The CDR3 is 20 amino acids. CDR1 is MGHDK and CDR2 is SYGVNS in the germline V gene. V was clipped by 4 bases and J by 5 bases; unmatched bases: 13. In nucleotides, the CDR3 is TGTGCCAGCAGTGCTAGACCTCCGGGACTAGCGGGAGGGAAGACCGGGGAGCTGTTTTTT. It is translated as CASSARPPGLAGGKTGELFF.

Note on this clonotype: This may stem from a read error, because a much larger clone lies one nucleotide away. The CDR3 bases are TGTGCCAGCAGCCCCGAGGACCTTTATGGCTACACCTTC. This encodes CASSPEDLYGYTF. The chain combines TRBV7-8 with TRBJ1-2, with no clear D. Between the trimmed V and J ends, which lost 5 bases and 5 bases, there was a span of 12 bases. The germline V gene encodes CDR1 SGHVS and CDR2 FQNEAQ. The CDR3 is 13 amino acids.

The J gene is TRBJ2-5, the V gene TRBV15, with 8 bases identical to TRBD2. The junction had 2 bases not matched to a gene; V was cut back by 1 base and J by 1 base. This CDR3 is built from 15 residues. Germline V lookup: CDR1 LNHNV, CDR2 YYDKDF (reference sequence). The CDR3 sequence: CATSRGSGGQETQYF. The CDR3 nucleotides read TGTGCCACCAGCAGAGGAAGCGGGGGCCAAGAGACCCAGTACTTC. The full variable domain, with the rest looked up from reference TRBV15 and TRBJ2-5, is DAMVIQNPRYQVTQFGKPVTLSCSQTLNHNVMYWYQQKSSQAPKLLFHYYDKDFNNEADTPDNFQSRRPNTSFCFLDIRSPGLGDTAMYLCATSRGSGGQETQYFGPGTRLLVL.

This clonotype was counted at least ten times. V gene TRBV10-1 combines with J gene TRBJ1-5; weak D call: TRBD1 (6 bases). Germline CDR1 is WNHNN and CDR2 is SYGVQD (reference sequence). The CDR3 length is 17 residues. V dropped 6 bases and J dropped 0 bases, with 18 bases sitting between them. CDR3 nucleotide sequence: TGCGCCAGCAGCACAACACCACAGGGCGCTAGCAATCAGCCCCAGCATTTT. Amino acids: CASSTTPQGASNQPQHF.

Notes on this clonotype: A much larger clone lies one base from this, so it may be a read error. V and J are TRBV14 and TRBJ1-1; D perhaps matches TRBD1 (6 bases). CDR1 is SGHDN, CDR2 FVKESK, per germline. This CDR3 has 14 residues. The CDR3 DNA reads TGTGCCAGCAGCCACAGGGGCCCGGACACTAAAGCTTTCTTT. Residues: CASSHRGPDTKAFF.

This clonotype was detected only a few times. The J gene is TRBJ2-5, the V gene TRBV7-9, with 11 bases identical to TRBD1. V shed 4 bases, J shed 5 bases, and the junction held 6 bases outside the gene matches. The V gene's germline CDR1 is SEHNR and CDR2 FQNEAQ (reference sequence). This CDR3 comprises 15 residues. The CDR3 bases are TGTGCCAGCAGCTCAGGACAGGGGGCTACTGAGACCCAGTACTTC. It codes for CASSSGQGATETQYF.

This clonotype was detected a few times. The chain employs TRBV19 and TRBJ1-1; D is ambiguous. V was pared by 0 bases and J by 7 bases, with 9 bases between. The V gene's germline CDR1 is LNHDA and CDR2 SQIVND (reference sequence). This CDR3 is 13 amino acids long. The CDR3: CASSIEKPNEAFF. CDR3 nucleotides: TGTGCCAGTAGTATAGAAAAACCTAATGAAGCTTTCTTT.

This clonotype was seen ten or more times. This chain connects TRBV7-2 to TRBJ1-1; unclear D gene. Deletions cut 1 base from V and 5 bases from J, with 14 bases between. From germline, CDR1 is SGHTA and CDR2 FQGNSA. The CDR3 runs to 15 residues. The DNA for the CDR3 is TGTGCCAGCAGCTTAGGAGTGTTTGGACGAACTGAAGCTTTCTTT. Translation: CASSLGVFGRTEAFF.

The chain recombines TRBV7-9 with TRBJ1-6; D ambiguous. The CDR3 has 13 amino acids. V was shortened by 5 bases and J by 9 bases, with 11 bases between the two germline ends. Germline-derived CDR1 and CDR2 are SEHNR and FQNEAQ (reference sequence). CDR3 DNA: TGTGCCAGCAGCCAAAATTCGGGTTCACCCCTCCACTTT. It is translated as CASSQNSGSPLHF.

The J gene is TRBJ2-7, the V gene TRBV19; the D gene is possibly TRBD1 (6 bases). Looked up from germline, CDR1 is LNHDA and CDR2 is SQIVND (reference sequence). Trimming took off 5 bases at V and 4 bases at J, with 15 bases between the two ends. The CDR3 length is 14 residues. The CDR3 coding sequence is TGTGCCAGTAGTGCTGGGACATTATCTTACGAGCAGTACTTC. It encodes CASSAGTLSYEQYF.

This clonotype was seen repeatedly, ten times or more. V and J are TRBV15 and TRBJ1-2, with TRBD1 as a possible D gene (6 bases). V was pared by 3 bases and J by 0 bases, with 11 bases between. The length of the CDR3 is 15 residues. Germline V gene data show CDR1 as LNHNV and CDR2 as YYDKDF (reference sequence). The CDR3 protein is CATSSPGQANYGYTF. In nucleotides, the CDR3 is TGTGCCACCAGCAGCCCGGGACAAGCTAACTATGGCTACACCTTC.

This rearrangement joins TRBV25-1 to TRBJ1-2; D possibly corresponds to TRBD1 (5 bases). Germline CDR1 reads MGHDK; CDR2 reads SYGVNS. The CDR3 runs to 15 residues. The germline V and J ends were trimmed by 4 bases and 8 bases, with 20 bases remaining between them. CDR3 nucleotide sequence: TGTGCCAGCAGTGCTAGTTTGGGACGGACCTCCGGCTACACCTTC. Protein: CASSASLGRTSGYTF.

This clonotype has ten or more counts. The V and J genes are TRBV10-3 and TRBJ1-2; a possible D gene is TRBD1 (6 bases). There are 15 residues in the CDR3. The germline V gene encodes CDR1 ENHRY and CDR2 SYGVKD. The V gene lost 7 bases and the J gene lost 0 bases, with 15 bases spanning the gap. CDR3 protein: CAITDTGSPNYGYTF. In DNA, the CDR3 is TGTGCCATCACCGACACAGGGTCGCCTAACTATGGCTACACCTTC.

A note on this clonotype: Since a much larger clone is just one base distant, this may be a read error. The chain uses TRBV9 and TRBJ1-1; TRBD1 agrees at 8 bases. The CDR3 has 19 residues. V lost 3 bases, J lost 2 bases, and 18 bases stayed unmatched. Germline assignment: CDR1 SGDLS and CDR2 YYNGEE. The CDR3 nucleotides are TGTGCCAGCAGCGCTTGGGTTGATGTTCTACAGGGGGTAAACACTGAAGCTTTCTTT. It specifies CASSAWVDVLQGVNTEAFF.

The sample holds a few counts of this clonotype. The V gene is TRBV24-1, the J gene TRBJ1-5; D perhaps matches TRBD1 (5 bases). The CDR3 runs to 18 residues. Per the germline V gene, CDR1 is KGHDR and CDR2 is SFDVKD. Trimming took 11 bases from V and 1 from J, leaving 26 bases between them. For the CDR3, the DNA is TGTGCCAGCAGCCTCGTTAGATTCGGGGCAGAGAGCAATCAGCCCCAGCATTTT. Amino acids: CASSLVRFGAESNQPQHF.

As for this clonotype: A much larger clone sits a single nucleotide away, making a read error possible. The chain is built from TRBV29-1 and TRBJ2-7; no clear D gene. Germline values: CDR1 SQVTM, CDR2 ANQGSEA. CDR3 size: 15 residues. This CDR3 reads CSVADEERLVYEQCF. CDR3 DNA: TGCAGCGTTGCTGATGAGGAGAGGTTGGTTTACGAGCAGTGCTTC.

This clonotype was observed a few times. This chain uses TRBV7-9 with TRBJ2-2; 8 positions agree with TRBD1. Germline V lookup: CDR1 SEHNR, CDR2 FQNEAQ (reference sequence). V dropped 5 bases and J dropped 1; count of bases not matched to a gene: 6. CDR3 size: 16 residues. The CDR3 DNA sequence: TGTGCCAGCAGCAAAACCGGGACAGGGAACACCGGGGAGCTGTTTTTT. Translated, it gives CASSKTGTGNTGELFF.

In this sample, this clonotype turned up many times. The CDR3 sequence: CASSLDPGGLGEQYF. CDR3 coding DNA: TGTGCCAGCAGCTTAGATCCGGGGGGTTTGGGGGAGCAGTACTTC. The rearrangement links TRBV11-2 to TRBJ2-7; 7 bases are a match to TRBD2. The J segment lost 7 bases and the V segment lost 0 bases, leaving 9 bases of the junction unmatched. Per the germline V gene, CDR1 is SGHAT and CDR2 is FQNNGV. The CDR3 consists of 15 residues. The full variable domain, its missing parts supplied by reference TRBV11-2 and TRBJ2-7, is EAGVAQSPRYKIIEKRQSVAFWCNPISGHATLYWYQQILGQGPKLLIQFQNNGVVDDSQLPKDRFSAERLKGVDSTLKIQPAKLEDSAVYLCASSLDPGGLGEQYFGPGTRLTVT.

The chain employs TRBV12-3 or TRBV12-4 and TRBJ2-7; D is unresolved. CDR3 length: 15 amino acids. The ends were cut back, 4 bases at V and 1 base at J, with 14 bases in the middle. Here the CDR3 DNA reads TGTGCCAGCAGTTCCTCTGTAGGATGGTCCTACGAGCAGTACTTC. It translates to CASSSSVGWSYEQYF.